The entry below describes one T cell receptor beta chain. The germline V gene has CDR1 MNHEY and CDR2 SVGAGI. The length of the CDR3 is 16 residues. The V and J ends lost 1 base and 2 bases, in that order; junction bases with no gene match: 4. Authors' data handling: Amplification with reference gene primers provided the estimates of nucleated cell counts. Here immunoSEQ multiplex PCR was the method, and the copy in TCRdb shows in-frame clones only, minus some. V and J calls and clone size are as listed in that table; D and trimming were resolved from the DNA. The sample has 140,000 or so clones; about 90% are singletons. This record belongs to a study of blood T cell repertoires in COVID-19. Study information: Some COVID-19 samples were acute and others convalescent; all came from the United States, Italy and Spain. Sources were T cells, B-cell-depleted T cells, or PBMCs; the material itself was cDNA or gDNA.

Specimen: peripheral blood. The chain combines TRBV6-5 with TRBJ2-3; 9 bases agree with TRBD2. The clonotype comes from a woman between 50 and 59 years old with acute or convalescent COVID-19. This chain's CDR3 is CASSYWRGGLTDTQYF. The CDR3 nucleotides read TGTGCCAGCAGTTACTGGCGGGGGGGCCTCACAGATACGCAGTATTTT.